A single sample gave rise to the 22 T cell receptor beta chains below, sequenced in a study of Ad26.COV2.S vaccination and SARS-CoV-2 variants. Treatment here: around 19 received Ad26.COV2.S at low or high dose, single or two shots; roughly 5 received placebo; per-sample allocation not given. Repertoires come from day 63 after the first vaccine or placebo injection. TCRdb keeps only in-frame clones here, not all; method: immunoSEQ multiplex PCR. Of about half a million clones in the sample, roughly 87% are singletons; the top ten hold about 1.5%. Sequenced here: peripheral blood, sampled in a trial of Ad26.COV2.S vaccine versus placebo. The receptors were sampled from a person aged 18-65 years who received the Ad26.COV2.S COVID-19 vaccine or a placebo.

This chain connects TRBV11-2 to TRBJ1-1; D not certain. The CDR3 has 14 residues. Trimming removed 3 bases from V and 4 bases from J, with 12 bases in between. Germline CDR1 is SGHAT and CDR2 is FQNNGV. CDR3: CASSLGNIRTEAFF. The DNA for the CDR3 is TGTGCCAGCAGCTTGGGCAATATACGCACTGAAGCTTTCTTT.

The chain combines TRBV7-2 with TRBJ2-5; 8 bases align to TRBD1. The CDR3 length is 15 residues. Germline V gene sequence: CDR1 SGHTA, CDR2 FQGNSA. The ends lost 5 bases at V and 5 bases at J; junction bases unmatched: 10. The DNA for the CDR3 is TGTGCCAGCAGCCCCTGGACAGGGATGAGGGAGACCCAGTACTTC. Residues: CASSPWTGMRETQYF.

The chain carries TRBV30 and TRBJ1-6; D unresolved. The germline gives CDR1 GTSNPN, CDR2 SVGIG (reference sequence). Trimming removed 3 bases at V and 13 bases at J, with 10 bases between. This CDR3 is built from 11 residues. CDR3 bases: TGTGCCTGGAGGAAAGGTGTCCCCCTCCACTTT. Protein product: CAWRKGVPLHF.

This clone was seen only once. The rearrangement joins TRBV4-1 to TRBJ2-5; a possible D gene is TRBD1 (6 bases). The CDR3 has 14 amino acids. Deletions cut 0 bases from V and 3 bases from J, with 8 bases between. Germline CDR1 reads MGHRA; CDR2 reads YSYEKL. CDR3 residues: CASSQEGAEETQYF. Written as DNA, the CDR3 is TGCGCCAGCAGCCAAGAGGGGGCCGAAGAGACCCAGTACTTC.

The chain joins TRBV19 to TRBJ2-6; D not certain. The CDR3 sequence is 14 residues long. The V end lost 6 bases, the J end lost 0 bases, and 6 bases lay between the germline ends. CDR1 and CDR2 from the germline V gene are LNHDA and SQIVND (reference sequence). This CDR3 reads CASRMVSGANVLTF. The CDR3, as DNA: TGTGCCAGTAGGATGGTCTCTGGGGCCAACGTCCTGACTTTC.

The chain recombines TRBV3-1 (or the pseudogene TRBV3-2) with TRBJ1-2; D not certain. Trimming removed 4 bases at V and 3 bases at J, with 12 bases between. This CDR3 is built from 14 residues. Germline CDR1 LGHDT, CDR2 YNNKEL (reference sequence). The CDR3 loop reads CASSPLATDYGYTF. The CDR3 coding sequence is TGTGCCAGCAGCCCCCTCGCGACGGACTATGGCTACACCTTC.

V usage is TRBV5-1 and J usage is TRBJ2-1, with 8 bases that match TRBD1. With V trimmed by 5 bases and J by 0 bases, 7 bases remained unmatched. This CDR3 is built from 16 residues. Looked up from germline, CDR1 is SGHRS and CDR2 is YFSETQ. The CDR3 DNA sequence: TGCGCCAGCAGTATCAGGACAGGGAGCTCCTACAATGAGCAGTTCTTC. It specifies CASSIRTGSSYNEQFF.

The chain carries TRBV4-1 and TRBJ2-3; 16 nucleotides match TRBD2. With 1 base clipped from V and 6 bases from J, the junction kept 19 bases outside the gene matches. Germline CDR1 is MGHRA and CDR2 is YSYEKL. This CDR3 contains 22 residues. For the CDR3, the DNA is TGCGCCAGCAGCCAAGTCTTTCCGGGACTAGCGGGAGGGCCGAAATCTCACGATACGCAGTATTTT. It specifies CASSQVFPGLAGGPKSHDTQYF.

This sequence joins TRBV7-9 and TRBJ1-2; weak D call: TRBD1 (5 bases). The CDR3 contains 14 residues. V was cut by 4 bases and J by 5 bases, with 14 bases left in between. Per germline, CDR1 SEHNR and CDR2 FQNEAQ (reference sequence). The CDR3 DNA is TGTGCCAGCAGCTCCCCGACGTGGGGGTATGGCTACACCTTC. Translating it yields CASSSPTWGYGYTF.

The chain has TRBV11-2 and TRBJ2-1; TRBD2 agrees at 9 bases. V was clipped by 4 bases and J by 0 bases; unmatched bases: 7. Per germline, CDR1 SGHAT and CDR2 FQNNGV. The CDR3 runs 17 residues. CDR3: CASSYSSGKGSYNEQFF. The DNA for the CDR3 is TGTGCCAGCAGCTACTCTAGCGGGAAGGGCTCCTACAATGAGCAGTTCTTC.

Here the CDR3 reads CASGMGAGNYGYTF. The CDR3 coding sequence is TGTGCCAGCGGGATGGGAGCAGGGAACTATGGCTACACCTTC. The V and J genes are TRBV6-5 and TRBJ1-2; TRBD1 is a possible D gene (5 bases). This CDR3 region has 14 residues. Germline loops: CDR1 MNHEY, CDR2 SVGAGI. The V and J ends lost 8 bases and 2 bases respectively, with 15 bases between them.

The chain links TRBV3-1 (or the pseudogene TRBV3-2) to TRBJ2-7; maybe TRBD2 (6 bases). V lost 5 bases, J lost 1 base, and 15 bases lay in between. Germline values: CDR1 LGHDT, CDR2 YNNKEL (reference sequence). The CDR3 spans 15 residues. The CDR3 nucleotides read TGTGCCAGCAGCTCGGCCGGGACTTCGTCCTACGAGCAGTACTTC. Its protein is CASSSAGTSSYEQYF.

J is TRBJ1-1 and V is TRBV11-2; 9 bases are a match to TRBD1. J lost 0 bases, V lost 2 bases, and 4 bases had no gene match. Germline V gene data show CDR1 as SGHAT and CDR2 as FQNNGV. The CDR3 runs 16 residues. For the CDR3, the DNA is TGTGCCAGCAGCTTACGGGGGACAGGGATGAACACTGAAGCTTTCTTT. This translates into CASSLRGTGMNTEAFF.

This sequence joins TRBV7-8 and TRBJ2-2; 7 nucleotides match TRBD1. The CDR3 totals 15 residues. Germline V gives CDR1 SGHVS, CDR2 FQNEAQ. Trimming cost V 2 bases and J 8 bases; bases outside gene matches: 8. The CDR3 loop reads CASSLTHRGDGELFF. The CDR3 nucleotides are TGTGCCAGCAGCTTAACCCACAGGGGAGATGGGGAGCTGTTTTTT.

The chain joins TRBV30 to TRBJ1-2; D not resolved. The germline V and J ends were trimmed by 0 bases and 4 bases, with 9 bases remaining between them. The CDR3 consists of 13 residues. Per germline, CDR1 GTSNPN and CDR2 SVGIG (reference sequence). This CDR3 is CAWSVEASYGYTF. The CDR3 bases are TGTGCCTGGAGTGTTGAAGCCTCCTATGGCTACACCTTC.

V is TRBV12-3 or TRBV12-4 and J is TRBJ1-2; 7 bases line up with TRBD1. This CDR3 is built from 13 residues. V shed 6 bases and J 4 bases; nucleotides not matched to a gene: 5. The CDR3 DNA sequence: TGTGCCAGCAGAACGACAGGGAGCTATGGCTACACCTTC. This codes for CASRTTGSYGYTF.

This chain connects TRBV27 to TRBJ1-6, with a tentative D call TRBD1 (5 bases). The V end was cut by 4 bases, the J end by 6 bases, with 19 bases between. The germline CDR1 and CDR2 sequences are MNHEY and SMNVEV (reference sequence). The CDR3 runs to 17 residues. CDR3 sequence reads: CASSSSKQVWGNSPLHF. Written as DNA, the CDR3 is TGTGCCAGCAGTTCCTCCAAACAGGTCTGGGGTAATTCACCCCTCCACTTT.

V usage is TRBV27 and J usage is TRBJ1-2, with 10 nucleotides matching TRBD1. CDR3 size: 14 residues. Per germline, CDR1 MNHEY and CDR2 SMNVEV (reference sequence). Germline trimming cut 5 bases from V and 3 bases from J; bases unmatched to any gene: 3. CDR3 in amino acids: CASSRGQGYYGYTF. The DNA for the CDR3 is TGTGCCAGCAGTCGGGGACAGGGGTACTATGGCTACACCTTC.

The chain combines TRBV10-3 with TRBJ2-5, with TRBD2 identical over 9 bases. The CDR3 has 17 residues. CDR1 is ENHRY, CDR2 SYGVKD, per germline. V shed 0 bases and J 4 bases; nucleotides not matched to a gene: 9. The DNA for the CDR3 is TGTGCCATCAGTGAGTCGTCGGTTAGCGGGGGCCCAGAGACCCAGTACTTC. This sequence encodes CAISESSVSGGPETQYF.

This chain links TRBV30 with TRBJ1-1; D is unclear. The CDR3 extends over 12 amino acids. The V gene lost 2 bases and the J gene lost 7 bases, with 11 bases spanning the gap. Germline V gene lookup returns CDR1 GTSNPN and CDR2 SVGIG (reference sequence). The DNA for the CDR3 is TGTGCCTGGAGTCCCTATGAGGATGAAGCTTTCTTT. Residues: CAWSPYEDEAFF.

This chain uses TRBV27 with TRBJ2-1, with 7 nucleotides matching TRBD1. There are 15 residues in the CDR3. The V and J ends lost 8 bases and 3 bases, in that order; junction bases with no gene match: 10. Germline V gene sequence: CDR1 MNHEY, CDR2 SMNVEV (reference sequence). The CDR3 spells CASGTGTADYNEQFF. The DNA of the CDR3 is TGTGCCAGCGGAACCGGGACAGCGGACTACAATGAGCAGTTCTTC.

This chain links TRBV11-2 with TRBJ2-3, with D possibly being TRBD1 (5 bases). Germline V gene data show CDR1 as SGHAT and CDR2 as FQNNGV. The CDR3 loop spans 14 amino acids. Trimming left V 5 bases short and J 2 bases short, with 11 bases between. The CDR3 nucleotides are TGTGCCAGCAGCGCTCAGGGCCACACAGATACGCAGTATTTT. Its protein is CASSAQGHTDTQYF.